What follows are 23 T cell receptor beta chains derived from one specimen sequenced in a study of CD8+ T cells in alopecia areata. cDNA serving as the sequencing template came from extracted, reverse transcribed RNA. The data were produced by immunoSEQ multiplex PCR, yet TCRdb's version contains in-frame clones alone and is incomplete. The repertoire yields roughly 120,000 clones, none seen only once; the top ten contain 15% to 20%. The source material was lesional skin. All receptors derive from a C3H/HeJ mouse with alopecia areata. MHC haplotype of the strain: H2-k.

This clone was detected ten times or more. Gene names and germline refer to mouse. The observed sequence ends 4 residues before the CDR3 terminus, with the missing tail filled in from the germline J gene. J is TRBJ2-1 and V is TRBV13-3; perhaps TRBD2 as D (7 bases). CDR3 size: 15 residues. Looked up from germline, CDR1 is NNHDY and CDR2 is SYVADS. Incomplete CDR3 DNA: TGTGCCAGCAGTGAAGGGCTGGGGGCTAGAGCT. Amino acids: CASSEGLGARA. The complete CDR3 reads CASSEGLGARAEQFF.

Turning to this clone: Gene names denote mouse genes. The sequenced part of the CDR3 DNA is TGCACCTGCAGTGCAGCCGACAGAAAATCCAACGAA. Amino acids: CTCSAADRKSNE. The CDR3 in full is CTCSAADRKSNERLFF. V is TRBV1 and J is TRBJ1-4; weak D call: TRBD1 (5 bases). The CDR3 end falls 4 residues outside the read, so it is completed with the germline J gene. The CDR3 covers 16 residues. Germline lookup yields CDR1 NSQYPW and CDR2 LRSPGD (reference sequence). V dropped 1 base and J dropped 2 bases, with 11 bases sitting between them.

This clone was counted ten times or more. Gene names are the mouse ones. Sequencing ends 4 residues short of the CDR3 end; the germline J gene provides the rest. The V call is TRBV19, the J call TRBJ2-7; 7 bases are a match to TRBD2. From germline, CDR1 is FNHDT and CDR2 SITEND (reference sequence). With 5 bases clipped from V and 3 bases from J, the junction kept 2 bases outside the gene matches. The CDR3 has 12 residues. The chain's CDR3 is CASSRLGYEQYF. The sequenced CDR3 bases are TGTGCCAGCAGCAGACTGGGCTAT.

On this clone: These gene names are mouse names. The CDR3 goes on 4 residues after the read ends, and that part is filled in from the germline J gene. The chain couples TRBV14 to TRBJ2-7; possibly TRBD1 for D (6 bases). With 4 bases removed from V and 0 bases from J, the gap between germline ends came to 8 bases. The germline gives CDR1 SGHDT, CDR2 FRDEAV. There are 13 residues in the CDR3. The chain's CDR3 is CASSRQDSYEQYF. Partial CDR3 DNA: TGTGCCAGCAGTCGACAGGACTCCTAT. Looking up the rest from reference TRBV14 and TRBJ2-7 gives the full variable domain: EAGVTQSPRYAVLQEGQAVSFWCDPISGHDTLYWYQQPRDQGPQLLVYFRDEAVIDNSQLPSDRFSAVRPKGTNSTLKIQSAKQGDTATYLCASSRQDSYEQYFGPGTRLTVL.

As concerns this clone: Mouse germline and gene names are used. The CDR3 goes on 4 residues after the read ends, and that part is filled in from the germline J gene. The V and J genes are TRBV3 and TRBJ2-5, with 7 bases identical to TRBD2. CDR1 is SNHLY and CDR2 is FYNGKV in the germline V gene (reference sequence). The CDR3 consists of 15 residues. The V and J ends lost 2 bases and 0 bases, in that order; junction bases with no gene match: 2. The part of the CDR3 DNA that was read is TGTGCCAGCAGCTTACCTGGGGGTAACCAAGAC. It codes for CASSLPGGNQD. The full CDR3 protein reads CASSLPGGNQDTQYF. Full variable domain (outside the CDR3, taken from reference TRBV3 and TRBJ2-5): GPKVLQIPSHQIIDMGQMVTLNCDPVSNHLYFYWYKQILGQQMEFLVNFYNGKVMEKSKLFKDQFSVERPDGSYFTLKIQPTALEDSAVYFCASSLPGGNQDTQYFGPGTRLLVL.

This clone was counted between two and nine times. The listed genes are named as in mouse. The sequence runs out 4 residues before the end of the CDR3; the remainder is reconstructed from the germline J gene. The V call is TRBV19, the J call TRBJ2-7, with 10 positions matching TRBD1. The CDR3 totals 14 residues. Germline V gene lookup returns CDR1 FNHDT and CDR2 SITEND (reference sequence). The CDR3 spells CASSTGTGENEQYF. The sequenced part of the CDR3 DNA is TGTGCCAGCAGCACCGGGACAGGGGAGAAT.

Comments on this clone: Genes and germline come from the mouse. The CDR3 end is not reached by the read, which stops 4 residues before it; the germline J gene fills it in. The chain joins TRBV1 to TRBJ2-1; 9 bases are a match to TRBD1. Germline V gives CDR1 NSQYPW, CDR2 LRSPGD (reference sequence). CDR3 length: 15 residues. CDR3 bases read: TGCACCTGCAGTGCAGCACAGGGGGCTGGGGCT. The encoded protein is CTCSAAQGAGA. The CDR3 in full is CTCSAAQGAGAEQFF.

Note on this clone: Mouse germline and gene names are used. The read ends 4 residues early relative to the CDR3; the germline J gene fills the gap. J is TRBJ2-1 and V is TRBV17; 7 bases match TRBD2. There are 16 residues in the CDR3. Germline values: CDR1 MNHDT, CDR2 YYDKIL. Losses at the gene ends were 2 bases for V and 0 bases for J; bases not matched to a gene: 4. The CDR3 loop is CASSRRLGDNYAEQFF. CDR3 DNA (partial): TGTGCTAGCAGTAGAAGGCTGGGGGATAACTATGCT. Filled out from reference TRBV17 and TRBJ2-1, the complete variable domain reads DTTVKQNPRYKLARVGKPVNLICSQTMNHDTMYWYQKKPNQAPKLLLFYYDKILNREADTFEKFQSSRPNNSFCSLYIGSAGLEYSAMYLCASSRRLGDNYAEQFFGPGTRLTVL.

In its sample, this clone was seen a few times. It differs at one base from a far larger clone, so likely a read error. The genes and germline here are from mouse. Sequencing ends 4 residues short of the CDR3 end; the germline J gene provides the rest. This chain uses TRBV14 with TRBJ2-7, with a possible D match to TRBD1 (6 bases). Germline loops: CDR1 SGHDT, CDR2 FRDEAV. This CDR3 has 11 amino acids. The covered CDR3 bases are TGTGCCAGCAGTGACAGGTAT. Residues: CASSDRY. The full CDR3 is CASSDRYEQYF.

The table lists this clone with a few counts. These gene names are mouse names. The observed sequence ends 4 residues before the CDR3 terminus, with the missing tail filled in from the germline J gene. J is TRBJ2-5 and V is TRBV19, with 8 nucleotides matching TRBD1. The CDR3 consists of 14 residues. The germline gives CDR1 FNHDT, CDR2 SITEND (reference sequence). CDR3 amino acids: CASSPPGQEDTQYF. The sequenced CDR3 bases are TGTGCCAGCAGTCCACCGGGACAGGAAGAC.

This clone has a handful of counts. These gene names are mouse names. The CDR3 is cut off 4 residues early in the read; its end comes from the germline J gene. This chain uses TRBV1 with TRBJ2-1; 7 nucleotides align to TRBD2. The germline V gene encodes CDR1 NSQYPW and CDR2 LRSPGD (reference sequence). The CDR3 totals 14 residues. With V trimmed by 2 bases and J by 5 bases, 3 bases remained unmatched. CDR3 DNA (partial): TGCACCTGCAGTGCAATAGACTGGGATGCT. Amino acid sequence: CTCSAIDWDA. The complete CDR3 sequence is CTCSAIDWDAEQFF.

The table lists this clone with a few counts. Gene labels here are mouse ones. From the germline J gene comes the end of the CDR3, since the read stops 4 residues before it. This chain joins TRBV1 and TRBJ2-4; 9 nucleotides align to TRBD2. From germline, CDR1 is NSQYPW and CDR2 LRSPGD (reference sequence). There are 15 residues in the CDR3. CDR3 DNA, as far as it was read: TGCACCTGCAGTGCAGATCCCTGGGGGGGAAAC. Translating it yields CTCSADPWGGN. The full CDR3 protein is CTCSADPWGGNTLYF. The whole variable domain, filled in from reference TRBV1 and TRBJ2-4, reads VTLLEQNPRWRLVPRGQAVNLRCILKNSQYPWMSWYQQDLQKQLQWLFTLRSPGDKEVKSLPGADYLATRVTDTELRLQVANMSQGRTLYCTCSADPWGGNTLYFGAGTRLSVL.

This clone was seen more than once but under ten times. Gene names are the mouse ones. The read is 4 residues too short to cover the CDR3 end, so that end is filled in from the germline J gene. Other DNA sequences in the sample encode the same CDR3. The chain recombines TRBV19 with TRBJ2-4; possibly TRBD2 for D (6 bases). Trimming took off 2 bases at V and 2 bases at J, with 9 bases between the two ends. Germline V CDR1 and CDR2: FNHDT, SITEND (reference sequence). The CDR3 is made up of 14 amino acids. CDR3: CASSILGSQNTLYF. Partial CDR3 DNA: TGTGCCAGCAGTATCCTGGGGTCTCAAAAC.

Worth noting for this clone: Gene and germline names: mouse. The read ends 4 residues before the CDR3 terminus; that terminus is restored from the germline J gene. The chain recombines TRBV31 with TRBJ2-1; 8 positions match TRBD2. This CDR3 is 15 amino acids long. The V gene end was trimmed by 1 base and the J gene end by 1 base; junction bases not matched to a gene: 3. Germline V lookup: CDR1 GKSSPN, CDR2 SITVG. The chain's CDR3 is CAWSPGTGNYAEQFF. The sequenced part of the CDR3 DNA is TGTGCCTGGAGTCCTGGGACTGGAAACTATGCT.

Comments on this clone: Gene names denote mouse genes. Read coverage stops 4 residues before the CDR3 terminus; the germline J gene supplies the remainder. The chain links TRBV14 to TRBJ2-7, with 14 bases matching TRBD2. The germline gives CDR1 SGHDT, CDR2 FRDEAV. This CDR3 comprises 16 residues. The CDR3 protein is CASSFSGTGGADEQYF. The CDR3 DNA, read in part, is TGTGCCAGCAGTTTCTCCGGGACTGGGGGGGCAGAT.

With respect to this clone: Germline and genes: mouse. The CDR3 end is not reached by the read, which stops 4 residues before it; the germline J gene fills it in. The chain links TRBV13-3 to TRBJ2-2; TRBD1 agrees at 10 bases. The CDR3 totals 16 residues. Germline assignment: CDR1 NNHDY and CDR2 SYVADS. V dropped 3 bases and J dropped 1; count of bases not matched to a gene: 3. CDR3 residues: CASSVRTGGNTGQLYF. CDR3 DNA (partial): TGTGCCAGCAGTGTCCGGACAGGGGGAAACACCGGG.

This clone was counted many times. Mouse germline and gene names are used. Read sequence stops 4 residues before the CDR3 end, and the germline J gene provides the missing end. V and J are TRBV13-3 and TRBJ2-1, with TRBD1 matching 10 bases. This CDR3 spans 14 amino acids. The germline gives CDR1 NNHDY, CDR2 SYVADS. The V gene end was trimmed by 3 bases and the J gene end by 6 bases; junction bases not matched to a gene: 3. CDR3: CASSGDRGFAEQFF. The CDR3 DNA, read in part, is TGTGCCAGCAGTGGGGACAGGGGTTTTGCT.

This clone was seen a few times. Gene and germline names: mouse. CDR3: CASSPLGENYAEQFF. CDR3 bases read: TGTGCCAGCAGCCCCCTGGGGGAGAACTATGCT. The chain has TRBV19 and TRBJ2-1, with 7 bases lining up with TRBD2. The CDR3 end lies 4 residues beyond the end of the read and is filled in from the germline J gene. The CDR3 has 15 residues. The V segment lost 5 bases and the J segment 1 base; nucleotides outside the gene matches: 6. The germline gives CDR1 FNHDT, CDR2 SITEND (reference sequence).

As concerns this clone: Mouse gene names and germline throughout. Read coverage stops 4 residues before the CDR3 terminus; the germline J gene supplies the remainder. The chain uses TRBV29 and TRBJ2-1; TRBD2 agrees at 9 bases. The CDR3 loop spans 14 amino acids. The ends lost 6 bases at V and 4 bases at J; junction bases unmatched: 4. Germline-derived CDR1 and CDR2 are MSHET and SYDVDS. CDR3 DNA, as far as it was read: TGTGCTAGCAGCCCGGGACTGGGTTATGCT. Amino acids: CASSPGLGYA. The complete CDR3 protein is CASSPGLGYAEQFF.

This clone was detected only a few times. Mouse gene names apply. Read data end 4 residues before the CDR3 end; the end is taken from the germline J gene. The genes are TRBV19 and TRBJ2-3; D ambiguous. Germline-derived CDR1 and CDR2 are FNHDT and SITEND (reference sequence). V was trimmed by 2 bases and J by 0 bases, leaving 7 bases between them. The CDR3 consists of 14 residues. CDR3 DNA (partial): TGTGCCAGCAGTATTCCAGAGAGTGCAGAA. This codes for CASSIPESAE. The whole CDR3 protein reads CASSIPESAETLYF.

This clone has at least ten counts. Mouse gene names and germline throughout. The observed sequence ends 4 residues before the CDR3 terminus, with the missing tail filled in from the germline J gene. This chain links TRBV19 with TRBJ2-4; 8 bases match TRBD2. CDR3 length: 14 residues. Per germline, CDR1 FNHDT and CDR2 SITEND (reference sequence). Losses at the gene ends were 5 bases for V and 0 bases for J; bases not matched to a gene: 2. CDR3 DNA, as far as it was read: TGTGCCAGCAGACTGGGGGTTAGTCAAAAC. Translating it yields CASRLGVSQN. The CDR3 as a whole reads CASRLGVSQNTLYF.

To note about this clone: Germline and genes here are mouse. The sequenced fragment ends 4 residues before the CDR3 boundary, so the rest is inferred from the germline J gene. The J gene is TRBJ2-5, the V gene TRBV1, with 9 bases that match TRBD1. Germline V gene data show CDR1 as NSQYPW and CDR2 as LRSPGD (reference sequence). With V trimmed by 2 bases and J by 2 bases, 2 bases remained unmatched. This CDR3 contains 15 residues. The sequenced part of the CDR3 DNA is TGCACCTGCAGTGCAAACAGGGGGCTCCAAGAC. It encodes CTCSANRGLQD. The full CDR3 reads CTCSANRGLQDTQYF. Full variable domain (outside the CDR3, taken from reference TRBV1 and TRBJ2-5): VTLLEQNPRWRLVPRGQAVNLRCILKNSQYPWMSWYQQDLQKQLQWLFTLRSPGDKEVKSLPGADYLATRVTDTELRLQVANMSQGRTLYCTCSANRGLQDTQYFGPGTRLLVL.

On this clone: The germline and genes are mouse ones. The sequenced fragment ends 4 residues before the CDR3 boundary, so the rest is inferred from the germline J gene. The chain carries TRBV13-3 and TRBJ2-2; TRBD1 matches at 8 bases. V shed 2 bases and J 4 bases; nucleotides not matched to a gene: 4. The CDR3 sequence is 15 residues long. Germline V gives CDR1 NNHDY, CDR2 SYVADS. The CDR3: CASSDRGLSTGQLYF. Incomplete CDR3 DNA: TGTGCCAGCAGTGACAGGGGGCTCAGCACCGGG. The entire variable domain, with the rest obtained from reference TRBV13-3 and TRBJ2-2, is as follows: EAAVTQSPRSKVAVTGGKVTLSCHQTNNHDYMYWYRQDTGHGLRLIHYSYVADSTEKGDIPDGYKASRPSQENFSLILELASLSQTAVYFCASSDRGLSTGQLYFGEGSKLTVL.